This T cell receptor beta chain was captured in a study of vaccination and CD4 T cells after COVID-19. Study information: Control cultures were supplied with a CEFX pool, an HIV-1 Nef pool, or no peptide at all. Study-wide results and caveats: Median SARS-CoV-2-reactive clonotypes rose from roughly 19 to 38, not significantly.

The assay that was used to sequence DNA from cultured CD4+ T cells was the Oncomine TCR Beta short-read assay. Cultured CD4+ T cells yielded the extracted genomic DNA. TCRdb analysed the PCR reads with MiXCR anew, one entry per CDR3 protein. The data contain 20,000 to 25,000 distinct CDR3 sequences, 38% of them singletons. This clonotype was seen a handful of times. What it binds is unknown. Treatment specified: approximately 11-day PBMC culture with coronavirus spike peptide pools or control peptides (ViraFEST assay). PCR positivity was dated March to December 2020, before US Alpha, Beta and Delta variants. Trimming took 6 bases from V and 2 from J; bases not matched to a gene: 8. Per the germline V gene, CDR1 is SNHLY and CDR2 is FYNNEI. The CDR3 is 15 residues long.

This sequence originates from a human donor who had recovered from COVID-19. This chain joins TRBV2 and TRBJ2-5; 8 bases match TRBD2. The sequencing here drew on CD4+ T cells from blood, cultured in vitro, taken before SARS-CoV-2 vaccination. The CDR3 sequence: CASRMAGGGQETQYF. Written as DNA, the CDR3 is TGTGCCAGCAGGATGGCGGGGGGCGGACAAGAGACCCAGTACTTC.